This passage covers 27 T cell receptor beta chains from one sample sequenced in a study of blood T cell repertoires in COVID-19. Some clones are missing from TCRdb's copy, which holds only in-frame ones; the method was immunoSEQ multiplex PCR. This sample has just over 250,000 clones, with approximately 91% found just once. Sequencing was carried out using peripheral blood. The receptors originated from a person aged 18 to 35 with COVID-19, enrolled during active disease.

The V call is TRBV6-2 or TRBV6-3, the J call TRBJ1-4; D unclear. Trimming took 4 bases from V and 7 from J, leaving 4 bases between them. This CDR3 comprises 11 residues. From germline, CDR1 is MNHEY and CDR2 SVGEGT. CDR3 amino acids: CASSSGEKLFF. The DNA of the CDR3 is TGTGCCAGCAGTTCGGGTGAAAAACTGTTTTTT.

This clone was found a few times. V and J are TRBV5-6 and TRBJ2-7; 7 bases map to TRBD1. This CDR3 region has 14 residues. CDR1 and CDR2 from the germline V gene are SGHDT and YYEEEE. Unmatched junction bases numbered 3, after V lost 3 bases and J lost 0 bases. CDR3 DNA sequence: TGTGCCAGCAGCTCGAACAGGGGCTCCTACGAGCAGTACTTC. Its protein is CASSSNRGSYEQYF.

The chain joins TRBV27 to TRBJ2-1, with D uncertain. The CDR3 is 12 residues long. The germline V and J ends were trimmed by 3 bases and 5 bases, with 5 bases remaining between them. Germline CDR1 MNHEY, CDR2 SMNVEV (reference sequence). CDR3 in DNA: TGTGCCAGCAGTTTTAACAACAATGAGCAGTTCTTC. It is translated as CASSFNNNEQFF.

The chain links TRBV10-3 to TRBJ2-1; TRBD2 matches at 7 bases. J was trimmed by 5 bases and V by 11 bases; bases with no gene match: 15. CDR1 and CDR2 (germline): ENHRY, SYGVKD. This CDR3 is built from 15 residues. The chain's CDR3 is CAAQGREALHNEQFF. The CDR3 DNA follows: TGTGCCGCTCAAGGCCGGGAGGCCCTCCACAATGAGCAGTTCTTC.

V is TRBV5-1 and J is TRBJ2-7; possibly TRBD1 for D (7 bases). This CDR3 has 16 amino acids. V shed 0 bases and J shed 0 bases, with 13 bases lying between them. Germline loops: CDR1 SGHRS, CDR2 YFSETQ. CDR3 residues: CASSLDGGTVSYEQYF. The CDR3 coding sequence is TGCGCCAGCAGCTTGGATGGGGGGACAGTCTCCTACGAGCAGTACTTC.

This rearrangement joins TRBV27 to TRBJ2-3; D gene ambiguous. The CDR3 sequence is 15 residues long. CDR1 is MNHEY and CDR2 is SMNVEV in the germline V gene (reference sequence). Trimming pared 0 bases from V and 5 bases from J, leaving 12 bases between. The CDR3 reads CASSLSASSGDTQYF. DNA of the CDR3: TGTGCCAGCAGTTTATCTGCTAGTTCGGGAGATACGCAGTATTTT.

This clone was recorded only once. This chain connects TRBV21-1 to TRBJ2-3; the table's D call, TRBD1, was not checked against the DNA. TRBV21-1 is a documented pseudogene. This CDR3 spans 17 amino acids. CDR3 in DNA: TGTGCCAGCAGCTTTCAAAGTTGCAGGGCTAGCACAGATACGCAGTATTTT. This translates into CASSFQSCRASTDTQYF.

Turning to this clone: Only one base separates this from a far larger clonotype, so it likely reflects a read error. The V and J genes are TRBV7-2 and TRBJ2-7; 9 bases match TRBD2. J gave up 0 bases and V 3 bases, and 0 bases lay outside the gene matches. Germline V gene sequence: CDR1 SGHTA, CDR2 FQGNSA. CDR3 size: 14 residues. This CDR3 reads CASSFSGSSYEQYF. CDR3 nucleotides: TGTGCCAGCAGCTTTAGCGGGAGCTCCTACGAGCAGTACTTC.

The CDR3 sequence: CASSLLGEETQYF. The DNA for the CDR3 is TGTGCCAGCAGCTTATTAGGGGAAGAGACCCAGTACTTC. The chain links TRBV7-9 to TRBJ2-5; tentative D call: TRBD1 (5 bases). The ends were cut back, 2 bases at V and 3 bases at J, with 7 bases in the middle. This CDR3 comprises 13 residues. Germline V gives CDR1 SEHNR, CDR2 FQNEAQ (reference sequence).

The rearrangement joins TRBV29-1 to TRBJ1-1, with D unresolved. Germline loops: CDR1 SQVTM, CDR2 ANQGSEA. V was pared by 4 bases and J by 0 bases, with 15 bases between. This CDR3 has 15 residues. CDR3 loop: CSVGPGWAMNTEAFF. The CDR3 DNA reads TGCAGCGTTGGCCCGGGGTGGGCAATGAACACTGAAGCTTTCTTT.

The chain is built from TRBV24-1 and TRBJ2-7, with 10 bases matching TRBD1. The J segment lost 2 bases and the V segment lost 3 bases, leaving 6 bases of the junction unmatched. This CDR3 is built from 16 residues. Germline V gene data show CDR1 as KGHDR and CDR2 as SFDVKD. CDR3 sequence reads: CATSDTGQGPPYEQYF. The CDR3 DNA is TGTGCCACCAGTGATACGGGACAGGGGCCCCCCTACGAGCAGTACTTC.

The V and J genes are TRBV7-2 and TRBJ1-2; 8 positions match TRBD1. V trimming: 5 bases; J trimming: 4 bases; junction bases outside the gene matches: 6. This CDR3 contains 14 residues. CDR1 and CDR2 (germline): SGHTA, FQGNSA. In nucleotides, the CDR3 is TGTGCCAGCAGCCGTGGGACAGGAAGCTATGGCTACACCTTC. Translated: CASSRGTGSYGYTF.

The chain employs TRBV13 and TRBJ2-7, with TRBD1 matching over 7 bases. Germline CDR1 is PRHDT and CDR2 is FYEKMQ (reference sequence). The V gene end was trimmed by 5 bases and the J gene end by 3 bases; junction bases not matched to a gene: 7. CDR3 size: 14 residues. The CDR3 protein is CASSHYQGVYEQYF. CDR3 DNA sequence: TGTGCCAGCAGCCATTATCAGGGGGTCTACGAGCAGTACTTC.

The V gene is TRBV30, the J gene TRBJ1-5, with a possible D match to TRBD1 (6 bases). CDR1 is GTSNPN, CDR2 SVGIG, per germline (reference sequence). The CDR3 sequence is 14 residues long. The V and J ends lost 0 bases and 4 bases respectively, with 10 bases between them. In DNA form, the CDR3 reads TGTGCCTGGAGTGTACAGGGTTGGAATCAGCCCCAGCATTTT. This gives the protein CAWSVQGWNQPQHF. Looking up the rest from reference TRBV30 and TRBJ1-5 gives the full variable domain: SQTIHQWPATLVQPVGSPLSLECTVEGTSNPNLYWYRQAAGRGLQLLFYSVGIGQISSEVPQNLSASRPQDRQFILSSKKLLLSDSGFYLCAWSVQGWNQPQHFGDGTRLSIL.

This chain joins TRBV15 and TRBJ1-2; TRBD1 might be the D (5 bases). CDR1 and CDR2 (germline): LNHNV, YYDKDF (reference sequence). The CDR3 loop spans 13 amino acids. Trimming pared 0 bases from V and 7 bases from J, leaving 9 bases between. The CDR3 protein is CATSRDVGAGYTF. The CDR3 nucleotides are TGTGCCACCAGCAGAGATGTAGGGGCTGGCTACACCTTC.

This chain connects TRBV5-1 to TRBJ2-5, with TRBD1 matching over 10 bases. Germline CDR1 SGHRS, CDR2 YFSETQ. CDR3 length equals 16 residues. The V and J ends lost 3 bases and 5 bases, in that order; junction bases with no gene match: 10. CDR3: CASSYQTGGFGETQYF. The CDR3 nucleotides read TGCGCCAGCAGCTACCAGACAGGGGGCTTCGGTGAGACCCAGTACTTC.

The count of this clone is one. The chain is built from TRBV7-2 and TRBJ1-5; 11 bases are shared with TRBD1. With 4 bases clipped from V and 5 bases from J, the junction kept 4 bases outside the gene matches. The CDR3 spans 15 residues. CDR1 is SGHTA and CDR2 is FQGNSA in the germline V gene. The DNA for the CDR3 is TGTGCCAGCAGCTCCTGGACAGGGGGCTATCAGCCCCAGCATTTT. This translates into CASSSWTGGYQPQHF.

The V gene is TRBV7-2, the J gene TRBJ1-2; 7 nucleotides align to TRBD1. V gave up 5 bases and J gave up 8 bases; unmatched junction bases: 8. The CDR3 sequence is 13 residues long. Germline loops: CDR1 SGHTA, CDR2 FQGNSA. The CDR3 loop reads CASSTTGSGGYTF. The CDR3 DNA follows: TGTGCCAGCAGCACGACAGGGAGCGGGGGCTACACCTTC.

The rearrangement joins TRBV4-1 to TRBJ1-5, with D unclear. V was shortened by 4 bases and J by 6 bases, with 10 bases between the two germline ends. Germline loops: CDR1 MGHRA, CDR2 YSYEKL. This CDR3 is 13 amino acids long. CDR3 sequence (DNA): TGCGCCAGCAGCCCAGAGATCAGTCAGCCCCAGCATTTT. It encodes CASSPEISQPQHF.

V usage is TRBV28 and J usage is TRBJ1-2; TRBD1 might be the D (6 bases). The CDR3 has 14 amino acids. V was shortened by 8 bases and J by 5 bases, with 18 bases between the two germline ends. Per germline, CDR1 MDHEN and CDR2 SYDVKM. The chain's CDR3 is CASGARTAFYGYTF. CDR3 bases: TGTGCCAGCGGGGCAAGGACAGCTTTTTATGGCTACACCTTC.

Of note for this clone: The identical CDR3 is also encoded by other nucleotide sequences in the sample. CDR3 sequence reads: CASSLGAGSQETQYF. The CDR3 bases are TGCGCCAGCAGCTTGGGGGCAGGTTCCCAAGAGACCCAGTACTTC. The chain is built from TRBV5-1 and TRBJ2-5; D is unresolved. This CDR3 has 15 amino acids. In germline, CDR1 is SGHRS, CDR2 YFSETQ. The V gene lost 0 bases and the J gene lost 1 base, with 10 bases spanning the gap.

The chain has TRBV25-1 and TRBJ1-4; possibly TRBD1 for D (6 bases). Germline CDR1 reads MGHDK; CDR2 reads SYGVNS. The CDR3 is made up of 15 amino acids. The ends were cut back, 4 bases at V and 8 bases at J, with 17 bases in the middle. The CDR3 spells CASSGGQPLEEKLFF. The CDR3 region has the DNA TGTGCCAGCAGTGGCGGACAGCCCCTTGAGGAAAAACTGTTTTTT.

The rearrangement uses TRBV5-6 and TRBJ2-7, with TRBD2 matching 12 bases. V dropped 4 bases and J dropped 0; count of bases not matched to a gene: 8. CDR1 is SGHDT, CDR2 YYEEEE, per germline. The CDR3 covers 17 residues. CDR3 sequence reads: CASSPGLAGASSYEQYF. The CDR3 coding sequence is TGTGCCAGCAGCCCGGGACTAGCGGGCGCAAGCTCCTACGAGCAGTACTTC. The entire variable domain, with the rest obtained from reference TRBV5-6 and TRBJ2-7, is as follows: DAGVTQSPTHLIKTRGQQVTLRCSPKSGHDTVSWYQQALGQGPQFIFQYYEEEERQRGNFPDRFSGHQFPNYSSELNVNALLLGDSALYLCASSPGLAGASSYEQYFGPGTRLTVT.

The CDR3 here is CASSLFGYEQYF. CDR3 nucleotides: TGTGCCAGCAGCTTATTCGGCTACGAGCAGTACTTC. This sequence joins TRBV5-5 and TRBJ2-7; D is uncertain. Germline V gene sequence: CDR1 SGHKS, CDR2 YYEKEE (reference sequence). CDR3 length: 12 residues. Deletions cut 2 bases from V and 3 bases from J, with 6 bases between. Full variable domain (rest looked up from reference TRBV5-5 and TRBJ2-7): DAGVTQSPTHLIKTRGQQVTLRCSPISGHKSVSWYQQVLGQGPQFIFQYYEKEERGRGNFPDRFSARQFPNYSSELNVNALLLGDSALYLCASSLFGYEQYFGPGTRLTVT.

This rearrangement joins TRBV7-3 to TRBJ2-1; 15 bases fit TRBD2. Germline V CDR1 and CDR2: SGHTA, FQGTGA. CDR3 length equals 15 residues. V lost 4 bases, J lost 6 bases, and 1 base stayed unmatched. The CDR3 coding sequence is TGTGCCAGCAGCTGGACTAGCGGGAGGGCCAATGAGCAGTTCTTC. It translates to CASSWTSGRANEQFF.

The rearrangement links TRBV5-1 to TRBJ2-1, with 10 bases lining up with TRBD2. From germline, CDR1 is SGHRS and CDR2 YFSETQ. The CDR3 runs to 18 residues. J gave up 6 bases and V 1 base, and 13 bases lay outside the gene matches. The CDR3 coding sequence is TGCGCCAGCAGCTTGAGATCTCTAGCGGGAGCTCCGGGCAATGAGCAGTTCTTC. Amino acids: CASSLRSLAGAPGNEQFF.

This rearrangement joins TRBV4-3 to TRBJ2-3; TRBD1 aligns across 9 bases. Trimming removed 2 bases from V and 5 bases from J; junction bases left unmatched: 14. The germline V gene has CDR1 LGHNA and CDR2 YSLEER. The CDR3 totals 18 residues. The CDR3 sequence: CASSQFRQGDGFRDTQYF. For the CDR3, the DNA is TGCGCCAGCAGCCAATTTAGACAGGGGGATGGTTTTAGAGATACGCAGTATTTT.